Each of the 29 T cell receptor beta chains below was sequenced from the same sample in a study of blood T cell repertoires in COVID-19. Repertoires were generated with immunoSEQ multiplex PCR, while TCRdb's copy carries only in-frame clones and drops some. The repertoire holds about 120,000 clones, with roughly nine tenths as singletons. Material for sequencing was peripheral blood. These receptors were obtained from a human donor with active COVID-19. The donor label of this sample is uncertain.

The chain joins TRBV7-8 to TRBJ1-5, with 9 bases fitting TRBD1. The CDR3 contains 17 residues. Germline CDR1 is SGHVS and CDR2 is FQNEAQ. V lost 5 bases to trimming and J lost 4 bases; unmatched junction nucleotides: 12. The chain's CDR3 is CASSPSPGTGQNQPQHF. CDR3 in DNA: TGTGCCAGCAGCCCCTCGCCCGGGACAGGGCAAAATCAGCCCCAGCATTTT.

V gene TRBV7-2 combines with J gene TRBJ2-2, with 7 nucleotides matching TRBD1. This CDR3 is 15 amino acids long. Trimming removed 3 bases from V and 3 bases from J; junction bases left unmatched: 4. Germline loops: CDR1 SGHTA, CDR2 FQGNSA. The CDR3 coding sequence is TGTGCCAGCAGCTTTACAGGGGCCCACACCGGGGAGCTGTTTTTT. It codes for CASSFTGAHTGELFF. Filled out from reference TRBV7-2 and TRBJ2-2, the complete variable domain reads GAGVSQSPSNKVTEKGKDVELRCDPISGHTALYWYRQSLGQGLEFLIYFQGNSAPDKSGLPSDRFSAERTGGSVSTLTIQRTQQEDSAVYLCASSFTGAHTGELFFGEGSRLTVL.

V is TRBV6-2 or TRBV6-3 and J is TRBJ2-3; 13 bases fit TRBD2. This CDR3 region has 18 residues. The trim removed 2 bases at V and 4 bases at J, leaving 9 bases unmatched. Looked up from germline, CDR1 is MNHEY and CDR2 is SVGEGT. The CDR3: CASSYPQTSGGFADTQYF. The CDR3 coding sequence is TGTGCCAGCAGTTACCCCCAGACTAGCGGGGGGTTTGCAGATACGCAGTATTTT.

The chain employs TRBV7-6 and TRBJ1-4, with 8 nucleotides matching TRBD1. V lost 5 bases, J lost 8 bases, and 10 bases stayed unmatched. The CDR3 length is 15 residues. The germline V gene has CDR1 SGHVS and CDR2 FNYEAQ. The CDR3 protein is CASSQGQGVNEKLFF. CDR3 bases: TGTGCCAGCAGCCAAGGACAGGGAGTTAACGAAAAACTGTTTTTT. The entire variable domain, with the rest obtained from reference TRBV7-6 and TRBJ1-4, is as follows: GAGVSQSPRYKVTKRGQDVALRCDPISGHVSLYWYRQALGQGPEFLTYFNYEAQQDKSGLPNDRFSAERPEGSISTLTIQRTEQRDSAMYRCASSQGQGVNEKLFFGSGTQLSVL.

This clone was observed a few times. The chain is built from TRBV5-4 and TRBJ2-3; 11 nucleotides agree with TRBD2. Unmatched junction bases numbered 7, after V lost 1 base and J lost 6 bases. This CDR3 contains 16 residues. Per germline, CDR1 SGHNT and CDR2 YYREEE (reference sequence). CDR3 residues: CASSLTSGGRGDTQYF. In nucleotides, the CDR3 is TGTGCCAGCAGCTTGACTAGCGGGGGTCGAGGGGATACGCAGTATTTT.

The CDR3 is CASSLNRVDTQYF. As DNA, the CDR3 is TGTGCCAGCAGCCTCAACAGGGTTGATACGCAGTATTTT. This rearrangement joins TRBV19 to TRBJ2-3; D may be TRBD1 (6 bases). The CDR3 contains 13 residues. Trimming took off 9 bases at V and 6 bases at J, with 16 bases between the two ends. Germline V gene sequence: CDR1 LNHDA, CDR2 SQIVND (reference sequence).

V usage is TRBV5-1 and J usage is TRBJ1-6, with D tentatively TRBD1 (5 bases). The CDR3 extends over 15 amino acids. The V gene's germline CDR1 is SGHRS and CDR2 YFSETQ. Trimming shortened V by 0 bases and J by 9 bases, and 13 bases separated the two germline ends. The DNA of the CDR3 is TGCGCCAGCAGCTTGGATGGCAGGGTTGTTTCACCCCTCCACTTT. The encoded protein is CASSLDGRVVSPLHF.

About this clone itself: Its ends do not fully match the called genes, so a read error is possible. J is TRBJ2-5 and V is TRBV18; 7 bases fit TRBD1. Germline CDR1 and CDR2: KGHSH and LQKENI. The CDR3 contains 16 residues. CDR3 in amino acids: CASSSPPGTVQETQYF. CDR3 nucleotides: TGTGCCAGCTCATCACCCCCCGGGACAGTACAAGAGACCCAGTACTTC.

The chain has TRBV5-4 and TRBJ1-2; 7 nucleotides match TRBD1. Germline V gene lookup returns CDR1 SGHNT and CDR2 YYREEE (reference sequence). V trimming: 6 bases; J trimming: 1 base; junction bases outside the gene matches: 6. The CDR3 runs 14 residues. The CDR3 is CASTHGQDNYGYTF. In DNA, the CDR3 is TGTGCCAGCACCCATGGACAGGATAACTATGGCTACACCTTC.

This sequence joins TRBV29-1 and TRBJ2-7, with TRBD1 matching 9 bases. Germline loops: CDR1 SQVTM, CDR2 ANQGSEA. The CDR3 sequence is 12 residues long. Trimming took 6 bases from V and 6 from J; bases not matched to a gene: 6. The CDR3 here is CSVRTGVVEQYF. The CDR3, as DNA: TGCAGCGTGAGGACAGGGGTCGTCGAGCAGTACTTC.

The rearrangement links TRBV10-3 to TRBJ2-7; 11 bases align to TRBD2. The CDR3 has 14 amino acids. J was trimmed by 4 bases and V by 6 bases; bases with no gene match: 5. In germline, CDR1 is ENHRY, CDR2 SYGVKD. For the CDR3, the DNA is TGTGCCATCAGAAAGACTAGCGGGGATTACGAGCAGTACTTC. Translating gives CAIRKTSGDYEQYF.

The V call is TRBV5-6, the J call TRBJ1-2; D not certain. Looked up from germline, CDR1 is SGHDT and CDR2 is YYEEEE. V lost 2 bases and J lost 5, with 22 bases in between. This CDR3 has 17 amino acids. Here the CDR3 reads CASSFLVSGFEAYGYTF. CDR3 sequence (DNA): TGTGCCAGCAGCTTTTTGGTGTCGGGGTTCGAAGCGTATGGCTACACCTTC.

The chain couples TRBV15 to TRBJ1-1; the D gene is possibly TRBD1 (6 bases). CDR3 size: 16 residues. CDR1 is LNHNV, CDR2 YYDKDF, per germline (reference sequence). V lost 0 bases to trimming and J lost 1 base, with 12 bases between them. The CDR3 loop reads CATSRDYGGGNTEAFF. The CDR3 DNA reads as TGTGCCACCAGCAGAGATTATGGGGGCGGGAACACTGAAGCTTTCTTT.

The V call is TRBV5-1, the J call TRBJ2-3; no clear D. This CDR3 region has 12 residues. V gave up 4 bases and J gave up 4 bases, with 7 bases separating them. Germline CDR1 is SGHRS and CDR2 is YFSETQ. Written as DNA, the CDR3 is TGCGCCAGCAGCCCCCCGGCAGATACGCAGTATTTT. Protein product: CASSPPADTQYF.

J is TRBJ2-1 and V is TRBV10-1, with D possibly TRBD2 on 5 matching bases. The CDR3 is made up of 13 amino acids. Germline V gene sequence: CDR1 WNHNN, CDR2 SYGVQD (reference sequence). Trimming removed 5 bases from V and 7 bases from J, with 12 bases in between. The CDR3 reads CASSTRDGNEQFF. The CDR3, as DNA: TGCGCCAGCAGTACTAGGGATGGTAATGAGCAGTTCTTC.

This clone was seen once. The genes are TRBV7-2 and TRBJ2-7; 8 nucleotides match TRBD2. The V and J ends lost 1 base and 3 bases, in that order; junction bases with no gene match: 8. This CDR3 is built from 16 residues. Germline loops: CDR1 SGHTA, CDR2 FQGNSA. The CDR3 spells CASSLVASGPNYEQYF. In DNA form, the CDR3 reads TGTGCCAGCAGCTTAGTTGCTAGCGGGCCAAACTACGAGCAGTACTTC.

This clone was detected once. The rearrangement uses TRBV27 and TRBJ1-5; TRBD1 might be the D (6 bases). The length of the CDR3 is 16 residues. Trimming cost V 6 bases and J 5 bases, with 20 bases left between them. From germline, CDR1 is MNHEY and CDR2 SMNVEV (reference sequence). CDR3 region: CASSIAGGLGYQPQHF. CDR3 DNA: TGTGCCAGCAGCATTGCCGGGGGGCTCGGCTATCAGCCCCAGCATTTT.

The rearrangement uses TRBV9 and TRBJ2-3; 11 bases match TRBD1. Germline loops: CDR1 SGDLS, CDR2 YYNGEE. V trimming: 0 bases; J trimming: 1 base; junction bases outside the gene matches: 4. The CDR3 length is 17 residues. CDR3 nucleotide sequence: TGTGCCAGCAGCGTAGGGACAGGGGGCTGGGGCACAGATACGCAGTATTTT. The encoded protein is CASSVGTGGWGTDTQYF.

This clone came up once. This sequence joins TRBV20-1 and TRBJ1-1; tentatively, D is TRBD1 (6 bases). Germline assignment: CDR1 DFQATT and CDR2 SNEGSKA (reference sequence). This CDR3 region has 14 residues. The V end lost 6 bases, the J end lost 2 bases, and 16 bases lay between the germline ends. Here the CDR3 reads CSASTGLLNTEAFF. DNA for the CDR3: TGCAGTGCCAGTACAGGGCTCCTAAACACTGAAGCTTTCTTT.

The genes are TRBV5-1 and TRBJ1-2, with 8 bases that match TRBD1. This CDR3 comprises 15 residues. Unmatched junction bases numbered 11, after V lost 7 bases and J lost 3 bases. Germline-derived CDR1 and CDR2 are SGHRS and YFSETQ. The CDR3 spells CASGTKTGGDYGYTF. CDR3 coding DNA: TGCGCCAGCGGAACGAAAACAGGGGGAGACTATGGCTACACCTTC.

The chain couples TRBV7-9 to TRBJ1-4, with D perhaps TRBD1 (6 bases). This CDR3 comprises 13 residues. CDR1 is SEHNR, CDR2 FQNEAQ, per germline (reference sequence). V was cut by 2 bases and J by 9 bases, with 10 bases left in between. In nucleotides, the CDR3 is TGTGCCAGCAGCTTATGGGACACTAAAAAACTGTTTTTT. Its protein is CASSLWDTKKLFF.

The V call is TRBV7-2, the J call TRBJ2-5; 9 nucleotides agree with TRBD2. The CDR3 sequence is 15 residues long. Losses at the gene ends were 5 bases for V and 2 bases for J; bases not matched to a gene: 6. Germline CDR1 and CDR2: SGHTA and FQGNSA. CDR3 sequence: CASSPLSGGQETQYF. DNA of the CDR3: TGTGCCAGCAGCCCCCTAAGCGGGGGGCAAGAGACCCAGTACTTC.

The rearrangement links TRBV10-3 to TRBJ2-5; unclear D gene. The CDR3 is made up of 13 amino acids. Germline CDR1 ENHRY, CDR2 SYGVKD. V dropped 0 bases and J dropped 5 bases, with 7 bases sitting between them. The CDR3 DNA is TGTGCCATCAGTGAGTCACTCGGGGAGACCCAGTACTTC. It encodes CAISESLGETQYF.

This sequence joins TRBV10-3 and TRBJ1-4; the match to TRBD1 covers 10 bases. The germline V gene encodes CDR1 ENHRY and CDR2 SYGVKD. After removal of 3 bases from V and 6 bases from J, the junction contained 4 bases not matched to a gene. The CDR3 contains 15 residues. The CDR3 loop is CAISDRQGADEKLFF. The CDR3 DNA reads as TGTGCCATCAGTGACCGACAGGGGGCGGATGAAAAACTGTTTTTT.

This chain's CDR3 is CASSSPQGSAGELFF. The CDR3 region has the DNA TGTGCCAGCAGCTCTCCACAGGGAAGCGCCGGGGAGCTGTTTTTT. This rearrangement joins TRBV11-2 to TRBJ2-2, with D maybe TRBD1 (6 bases). V was cut by 4 bases and J by 6 bases, with 15 bases left in between. This CDR3 has 15 residues. CDR1 is SGHAT and CDR2 is FQNNGV in the germline V gene.

The CDR3 coding sequence is TGTGCCAGCAGCCGCCCCGGGATATCCACAGATACGCAGTATTTT. Amino acids: CASSRPGISTDTQYF. The rearrangement links TRBV6-2 or TRBV6-3 to TRBJ2-3; maybe TRBD2 (5 bases). CDR3 length equals 15 residues. Germline CDR1 reads MNHEY; CDR2 reads SVGEGT. The ends were cut back, 6 bases at V and 2 bases at J, with 15 bases in the middle.

CDR3 sequence reads: CASRLALGEKLFF. The CDR3 DNA sequence: TGTGCCAGCCGACTTGCTCTCGGGGAAAAACTGTTTTTT. V usage is TRBV12-3 or TRBV12-4 and J usage is TRBJ1-4; D is unresolved. The CDR3 loop spans 13 amino acids. The germline V and J ends were trimmed by 8 bases and 8 bases, with 15 bases remaining between them.

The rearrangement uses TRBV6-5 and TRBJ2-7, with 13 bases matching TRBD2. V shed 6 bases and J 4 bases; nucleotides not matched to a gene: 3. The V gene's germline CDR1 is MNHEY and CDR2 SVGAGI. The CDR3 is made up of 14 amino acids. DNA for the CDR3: TGTGCCAGCAGAGGACTAGCGGGGGATTACGAGCAGTACTTC. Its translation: CASRGLAGDYEQYF.

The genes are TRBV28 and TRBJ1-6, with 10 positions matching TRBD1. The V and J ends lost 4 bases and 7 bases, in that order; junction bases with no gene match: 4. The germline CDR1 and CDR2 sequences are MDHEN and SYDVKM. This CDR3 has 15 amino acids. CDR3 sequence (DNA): TGTGCCAGCAGTTCGACAGGGGGCTCGAATTCACCCCTCCACTTT. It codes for CASSSTGGSNSPLHF. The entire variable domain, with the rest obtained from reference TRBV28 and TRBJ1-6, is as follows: DVKVTQSSRYLVKRTGEKVFLECVQDMDHENMFWYRQDPGLGLRLIYFSYDVKMKEKGDIPEGYSVSREKKERFSLILESASTNQTSMYLCASSSTGGSNSPLHFGNGTRLTVT.